The entry below describes one T cell receptor (beta chain). Its antigen remains unidentified. Base qualities are not at hand, and no much larger clone is one base apart. This entry belongs to a study of siplizumab effects on memory and regulatory T cells (dated by TCRdb to between 2019 and 2020). Looking at the study overall: The study looked at the effect of siplizumab, an anti-CD2 antibody, on alloreactive T-cell subsets in allogeneic mixed lymphocyte reactions made from human PBMCs.

Measured from the cysteine to the phenylalanine, the CDR3 is 14 residues long. Only CDR3 DNA is held: 42 bases, read in frame from base 1. The germline V gene encodes CDR1 SNHLY and CDR2 FYNNEI. Deletion took 1 base off V and 2 bases off J, with a span of 6 bases between the germline ends. Results and caveats for the whole study, not just this receptor: Unstimulated naive T cells appeared to be more diverse than memory T cells, and naive cells seemed to make a substantial contribution to the alloresponse. Because sequences below about 10^-5 frequency were poorly captured, only a minor fraction of alloreactive clones could be mapped to unstimulated subsets. A naive or memory phenotype could not be assigned to roughly 75-97% of proliferating CD4+ or CD8+ clones. Whether proliferating Tregs from siplizumab cultures were suppressive was not functionally confirmed. Among mappable alloreactive CD4+ clones, an average Treg-derived fraction of almost 70% was observed with siplizumab, compared with 26.9% in control reactions. The cumulative frequency of alloreactive sequences traceable to unstimulated CD4+ memory T cells was significantly reduced by siplizumab.

TCRbeta CDR3 sequencing was performed on sorted unstimulated T cells and on proliferating T cells recovered from mixed lymphocyte reactions. Fresh whole blood from roughly ten HLA-typed healthy donors was used to isolate PBMCs. Unstimulated CD4+ non-regulatory T cells were FACS-sorted to map the origin of alloreactive clones. Library preparation used the immunoSEQ multiplex PCR assay. About 10^5 TCR templates per sample were assayed by the deep sequencing platform. Genomic DNA extracted from sorted T cells was used for TCRbeta CDR3 sequencing. The paper's data handling went like this. Clonal analysis of TCRbeta CDR3 data was done in the R programming language. Unstimulated samples were compared with post-reaction CFSE-low samples to define alloreactive CD4+ and CD8+ clones. Alloreactive CD4+ clones were assigned to regulatory or non-regulatory origin by matching sequences to sorted unstimulated Treg and non-Treg repertoires. TCRdb stores this immuneACCESS table with in-frame sequences only. Part of the clones is absent; in the studies checked, under half of the shortfall reflects unresolved V genes, and no reason is known for the rest. The DNA was the basis for D and trimming; V, J and clone size are from that table. The sample data list around 110,000 clones, and around 94% of these were observed just once. The ten most abundant clones make up around 1.7% of the sample.

The sequence links TRBV2 to TRBJ1-5; the D gene is unclear. The sequenced material came from non-Treg CD4+ T cells sorted from blood. Sample cell subset or site, as interpreted from the label and publication: FACS-sorted unstimulated CD4+ non-regulatory T cells. The receptor was isolated from a human donor in good health. The nucleotide sequence reads as follows: TGTGCCAGCAGTGAAGAGCTAGGCAATCAGCCCCAGCATTTT. This encodes CASSEELGNQPQHF.